This TCR beta chain was retrieved from a study of blood T cell repertoires in COVID-19. Overall study: COVID-19 samples collected from the United States, Italy and Spain covered acute and convalescent phases. The analysed material was cDNA or gDNA that came from T cells, B-cell-depleted T cells, or PBMCs.

Per the original methods: Amplification from reference gene primers served as the basis for estimated nucleated cell counts. This table comes from immunoSEQ multiplex PCR, and its TCRdb copy is limited to in-frame clones, with some not included. V, J and clone size were drawn from that table, and D and trimming were deduced from the DNA. The sample comprises around 370,000 clones, nearly 90% of which are singletons, and 6.5% to 7% rests with the top ten. V lost 3 bases, J lost 0 bases, and 11 bases lay in between. The CDR3 is 15 amino acids. Germline V lookup: CDR1 KGHSH, CDR2 LQKENI. The chain employs TRBV18 and TRBJ1-1; no definite D call. Sequenced: peripheral blood. This sequence was found in a man aged 18 to 30 with active or convalescent COVID-19. CDR3 coding DNA: TGTGCCAGCTCACCCTCTCACGGAGTGAACACTGAAGCTTTCTTT. This codes for CASSPSHGVNTEAFF.